A single T cell receptor beta chain is shown here with its context. Trimming cost V 6 bases and J 4 bases; bases outside gene matches: 6. CDR1 MNHNS and CDR2 SASEGT come from the germline V gene. The CDR3 has 15 residues. The sample originates from a study of cytomegalovirus exposure and HLA in healthy donors. This PCR relied on a set of 60 Vbeta primers and 13 Jbeta primers. Sequencing used immunoSEQ multiplex PCR; TCRdb keeps in-frame clones, though not all of them. The data show around 30,000 clones, around nine tenths seen once. The specimen was PBMCs. J is TRBJ2-3 and V is TRBV6-1, with 11 bases lining up with TRBD2. The receptor was derived from a boy aged 5-17 years in good health and CMV-seronegative. CDR3 sequence (DNA): TGTGCCAGCAGATATCTAGCGGGGGGTTCAGATACGCAGTATTTT. Its translation is CASRYLAGGSDTQYF.